One T cell receptor (beta chain) is described in this entry. The antigen remains undetermined. There are 13 residues in the CDR3. Trimming cost V 5 bases and J 7 bases, with 11 bases left between them. Germline CDR1 is SGHAT and CDR2 is FQNNGV. The data are from a study of T cell repertoires in cytomegalovirus infection. Across the study: Indications of both CMV infection and matching HLA type were provided by public TCR beta signatures. Findings and limits, study-wide: Carriers of CMV plus the relevant HLA were identified by cumulative public TCR beta family frequency.

From the reads, TCRdb called clonotypes with MiXCR, one entry per CDR3 protein. The table lists around 300,000 distinct CDR3 sequences, around a quarter of them singletons, with roughly 13% in the top ten. The sequences come from cultured PBMCs, collected from culture after CMV antigen stimulation. The genes are TRBV11-2 and TRBJ2-2; D is ambiguous. The clonotype originates from a human donor in good health (CMV status not recorded). Some clones in this sample may be carry-over from other donors' samples. The DNA for the CDR3 is TGTGCCAGCAGCCTACCTATTAACGGGGAGCTGTTTTTT. It yields the protein CASSLPINGELFF.